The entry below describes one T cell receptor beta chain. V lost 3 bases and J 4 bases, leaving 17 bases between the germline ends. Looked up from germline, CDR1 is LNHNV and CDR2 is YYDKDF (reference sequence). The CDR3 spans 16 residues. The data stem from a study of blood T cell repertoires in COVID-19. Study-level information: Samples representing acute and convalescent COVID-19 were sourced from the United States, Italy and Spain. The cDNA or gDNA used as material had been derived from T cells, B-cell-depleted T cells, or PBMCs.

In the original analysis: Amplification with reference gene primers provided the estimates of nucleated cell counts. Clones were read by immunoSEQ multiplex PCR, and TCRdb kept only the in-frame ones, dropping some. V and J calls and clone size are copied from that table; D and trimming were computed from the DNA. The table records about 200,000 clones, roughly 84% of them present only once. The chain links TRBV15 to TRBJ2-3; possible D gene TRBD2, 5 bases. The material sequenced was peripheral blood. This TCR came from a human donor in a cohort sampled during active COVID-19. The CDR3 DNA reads TGTGCCACCAGCAGCTTAACGGGGAATAATCCAGATACGCAGTATTTT. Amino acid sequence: CATSSLTGNNPDTQYF.